These T cell receptor beta chains were read from a single sample in a study of blood T cell repertoires in COVID-19. Profiling relied on immunoSEQ multiplex PCR, and the TCRdb table lists in-frame clones only, not all of them. The sample carries around 270,000 clones, roughly 89% recorded once. Sequencing was performed on peripheral blood. The receptor set was obtained from a man between 40 and 49 years old with acute or convalescent COVID-19. Both conserved end residues are part of each CDR3. A D gene is named only where the DNA matches it firmly. The size entry is marked missing in some rows and otherwise reads once, few, many or a size class.

d_call j_call clone_size v_call cdr3_aa cdr3_nt
NA TRBJ1-1 NA TRBV5-1 CASSKMGANTEAFF TGCGCCAGCAGCAAGATGGGGGCGAACACTGAAGCTTTCTTT
NA TRBJ1-4 NA TRBV6-6 CASSYGGWNEKLFF TGTGCCAGCAGTTACGGGGGGTGGAATGAAAAACTGTTTTTT
NA TRBJ1-2 NA TRBV5-1 CASSQGISDGYTF TGCGCCAGCAGCCAGGGGATTTCGGATGGCTACACCTTC
TRBD2 TRBJ2-1 NA TRBV7-9 CASSLGLADYNEQFF TGTGCCAGCAGCCTTGGACTAGCGGACTACAATGAGCAGTTCTTC
TRBD1 TRBJ1-2 NA TRBV12-3/TRBV12-4 CASSFGQGKGYTF TGTGCCAGCAGTTTCGGACAGGGGAAGGGCTACACCTTC
NA TRBJ2-1 NA TRBV7-8 CASSLGRDLSSYNEQFF TGTGCCAGCAGCTTAGGGAGAGACTTGAGCTCCTACAATGAGCAGTTCTTC
NA TRBJ2-1 NA TRBV3-1/TRBV3-2 CASSPPGGAPNEQFF TGTGCCAGCAGCCCCCCTGGCGGGGCGCCAAATGAGCAGTTCTTC
TRBD1 TRBJ1-2 NA TRBV30 CAWRDRGNSNYGYTF TGTGCCTGGAGGGACAGGGGGAACTCTAACTATGGCTACACCTTC
NA TRBJ1-2 NA TRBV2 CASSDPGGFYGYTF TGTGCCAGCAGTGATCCGGGGGGCTTTTATGGCTACACCTTC
TRBD1 TRBJ1-2 NA TRBV23-1 CAAPGQGAGGYTF TGCGCAGCCCCGGGACAGGGGGCTGGCGGCTACACCTTC
NA TRBJ1-6 NA TRBV14 CASSLETENSPLHF TGTGCCAGCAGTCTAGAGACAGAAAATTCACCCCTCCACTTT
TRBD1 TRBJ1-5 NA TRBV5-8 CASSRGTGISNQPQHF TGTGCCAGCAGCAGGGGGACAGGGATTAGCAATCAGCCCCAGCATTTT
NA TRBJ1-6 NA TRBV7-2 CASSSQGPDGSLHF TGTGCCAGCAGCTCCCAGGGGCCTGATGGATCCCTCCACTTT
TRBD1 TRBJ1-6 NA TRBV6-5 CASRGQVDNSPLHF TGTGCCAGCAGGGGACAGGTAGATAATTCACCCCTCCACTTT
TRBD1 TRBJ1-5 once TRBV4-2 CASSQEQGEDQPQHF TGTGCCAGCAGCCAAGAACAGGGGGAGGATCAGCCCCAGCATTTT
TRBD2 TRBJ2-7 once TRBV5-1 CASKLRPFGEGEQYF TGCGCCAGCAAACTTCGCCCGTTTGGGGAGGGCGAGCAGTACTTC
NA TRBJ2-1 NA TRBV12-5 CASGLEGGEQFF TGTGCTAGTGGTTTGGAGGGAGGTGAGCAGTTCTTC
NA TRBJ1-2 few TRBV5-4 CASSLRELRGYTF TGTGCCAGCAGCTTGAGGGAGTTAAGAGGCTACACCTTC
NA TRBJ1-2 NA TRBV4-1 CASSQDLQGGYTF TGCGCCAGCAGCCAAGATCTTCAGGGGGGCTACACCTTC
NA TRBJ1-2 NA TRBV10-3 CAISEGRENANYGYTF TGTGCCATCAGTGAGGGCAGGGAAAACGCTAACTATGGCTACACCTTC
NA TRBJ1-1 NA TRBV11-2 CASSPRQRNTEAFF TGTGCCAGCAGCCCCCGACAGCGGAACACTGAAGCTTTCTTT
TRBD1 TRBJ2-3 NA TRBV7-6 CASSRQGAKADTQYF TGTGCCAGCAGCCGACAGGGGGCGAAGGCAGATACGCAGTATTTT
NA TRBJ2-7 NA TRBV5-1 CASSFWAGGNEQYF TGCGCCAGCAGCTTTTGGGCGGGTGGGAACGAGCAGTACTTC
NA TRBJ2-4 NA TRBV2 CASIIDQGNIQYF TGTGCCAGCATAATCGACCAGGGGAACATTCAGTACTTC
TRBD1 TRBJ1-2 NA TRBV12-5 CASRQGEYHGYTF TGTGCTAGTCGACAGGGGGAATATCATGGCTACACCTTC
TRBD1 TRBJ2-7 NA TRBV29-1 CSVKTGIFYEQYF TGCAGCGTTAAGACAGGGATTTTTTACGAGCAGTACTTC
NA TRBJ2-3 NA TRBV6-5 CASTGGTARADTQYF TGTGCCAGCACAGGGGGGACTGCAAGGGCAGATACGCAGTATTTT
NA TRBJ1-1 NA TRBV9 CASSVGMGLGNTEAFF TGTGCCAGCAGCGTAGGTATGGGGCTCGGGAACACTGAAGCTTTCTTT
TRBD2 TRBJ2-7 NA TRBV27 CASSPGEGRPSYEQYF TGTGCCAGCAGCCCCGGGGAGGGGAGGCCCTCCTACGAGCAGTACTTC
TRBD1 TRBJ1-1 NA TRBV30 CAWSSQGVRVEAFF TGTGCCTGGAGTAGTCAGGGGGTAAGAGTTGAAGCTTTCTTT
NA TRBJ2-7 NA TRBV29-1 CSGGPAGYEQYF TGCAGCGGGGGGCCCGCGGGCTACGAGCAGTACTTC
NA TRBJ1-1 NA TRBV30 CAWTPVGRGAATEAFF TGTGCCTGGACGCCGGTGGGGAGGGGGGCCGCCACTGAAGCTTTCTTT
TRBD2 TRBJ2-7 NA TRBV5-5 CASSSAPTGLTNIFYEQYF TGTGCCAGCAGTTCCGCCCCTACGGGACTAACAAATATCTTCTACGAGCAGTACTTC
TRBD1 TRBJ1-1 NA TRBV5-1 CASRPTQGTNTEAFF TGCGCCAGCAGGCCTACACAGGGGACGAACACTGAAGCTTTCTTT
TRBD2 TRBJ2-1 NA TRBV7-9 CASSVRTSAYNEQFF TGTGCCAGCAGCGTCCGGACTAGCGCCTACAATGAGCAGTTCTTC
NA TRBJ2-7 once TRBV2 CASSRESLAGYF TGTGCCAGCAGCCGGGAGTCTCTGGCCGGGTACTTC
TRBD1 TRBJ1-2 NA TRBV10-1 CASSTGGGYGYTF TGCGCCAGCAGTACAGGGGGCGGATATGGCTACACCTTC
TRBD1 TRBJ1-2 NA TRBV2 CASRDRGHYGYTF TGTGCCAGCAGGGACAGGGGGCACTATGGCTACACCTTC
TRBD2 TRBJ2-1 NA TRBV2 CASRVGAGGVNNEQFF TGTGCCAGCAGGGTCGGAGCGGGGGGTGTTAACAATGAGCAGTTCTTC
NA TRBJ1-1 NA TRBV19 CASGRSSRSEAFF TGTGCCAGTGGGAGGTCAAGTCGAAGTGAAGCTTTCTTT
TRBD2 TRBJ2-3 NA TRBV7-2 CASSIRLAGGADTQYF TGTGCCAGCAGCATAAGACTAGCGGGGGGGGCAGATACGCAGTATTTT
NA TRBJ2-3 NA TRBV6-4 CASSEASGTMQYF TGTGCCAGCAGTGAGGCCTCCGGGACAATGCAGTATTTT
NA TRBJ1-5 NA TRBV2 CASSGDGGNQPQHF TGTGCCAGTAGTGGAGACGGGGGCAATCAGCCCCAGCATTTT
NA TRBJ2-7 NA TRBV29-1 CSAARGNQGGEQYF TGCAGCGCCGCACGTGGGAACCAAGGGGGTGAGCAGTACTTC
TRBD2 TRBJ2-7 NA TRBV12-5 CASGLPPGLAGAVSSYEQYF TGTGCTAGTGGTTTGCCCCCGGGACTAGCGGGGGCCGTGAGCTCCTACGAGCAGTACTTC
NA TRBJ2-1 NA TRBV7-2 CASSLGGAGGYNEQFF TGTGCCAGCAGCTTAGGCGGGGCAGGGGGCTACAATGAGCAGTTCTTC
TRBD1 TRBJ1-3 once TRBV7-2 CASSVGTAGNTIYF TGTGCCAGCAGCGTAGGGACAGCTGGAAACACCATATATTTT
NA TRBJ2-1 NA TRBV10-3 CAISERGNNEQFF TGTGCCATCAGTGAGCGGGGGAACAATGAGCAGTTCTTC
TRBD1 TRBJ2-2 NA TRBV24-1 CATSYGTGDTGELFF TGTGCCACCAGCTACGGGACAGGGGACACCGGGGAGCTGTTTTTT
TRBD2 TRBJ2-7 few TRBV18 CASSPLAGAYEQYF TGTGCCAGCTCACCACTAGCGGGGGCCTACGAGCAGTACTTC
TRBD1 TRBJ2-7 NA TRBV19 CASSIDRTGLSYEQYF TGTGCCAGTAGTATAGATCGGACAGGTCTTTCCTACGAGCAGTACTTC
NA TRBJ2-7 NA TRBV5-5 CASSADRVYEQYF TGTGCCAGCAGCGCGGACAGAGTCTACGAGCAGTACTTC
NA TRBJ1-5 NA TRBV6-5 CASSYRVSDQPQHF TGTGCCAGCAGTTACCGGGTCTCCGATCAGCCCCAGCATTTT